This entry concerns a single T cell receptor beta chain. Antigen specificity is unknown. This CDR3 spans 14 amino acids. Trimming took 6 bases from V and 7 from J; bases not matched to a gene: 8. Treatment described: 10-day PBMC culture with coronavirus spike peptide pools or control peptides (ViraFEST assay). Antigen-specific T cell expansion with peptide pools preceded TCR sequencing in the ViraFEST approach. CD4+ T cells that had been cultured provided DNA sequenced with the Oncomine TCR Beta short-read assay. TCRdb reprocessed the PCR reads with MiXCR, giving one entry per CDR3 protein. This sample carries about 20,000 distinct CDR3 sequences, roughly 51% of them seen once, and the ten largest clones take 6.5% to 8.5%. This entry comes from a study of vaccination and CD4 T cells after COVID-19. The overall study: Two of the convalescents were Hispanic, and the group consisted of six males and four females.

The TCR was taken from a human donor who had recovered from COVID-19. The specimen sequenced was CD4+ T cells from blood, cultured in vitro. V is TRBV6-7 and J is TRBJ1-2; 10 bases align to TRBD1. TRBV6-7 is an open reading frame whose function is uncertain. CDR3 residues: CASRPGGTGVGYTF. The CDR3 nucleotides read TGTGCCAGCAGGCCGGGGGGGACAGGGGTTGGCTACACCTTC.